Listed below are T cell receptor beta chains from one sample, sequenced in a study of T cells after yellow fever vaccination. TCRdb reprocessed the 5' RACE reads with MiXCR, giving one entry per CDR3 protein. The data contain just under 600,000 distinct CDR3 sequences, approximately 13% of them singletons. This material consisted of PBMCs, taken on the day of the yellow fever booster vaccination. The receptors here all came from a man aged 25 to 40 who received the YFV17D yellow fever vaccine. CDR3s include the opening cysteine and the closing phenylalanine or tryptophan. A D gene is named only where the DNA matches it firmly. Where a row states a size, it is once, few, many or the class of an expanded clone; other rows omit it.

j_call: TRBJ2-1; v_call: TRBV20-1; clone_size: .; d_call: TRBD1; cdr3_aa: CSALRQGSYNEQFF; cdr3_nt: TGCAGTGCTTTGAGACAGGGGTCCTACAATGAGCAGTTCTTC
j_call: TRBJ2-6; v_call: TRBV20-1; clone_size: few; d_call: .; cdr3_aa: CSASLGSSGANVLTF; cdr3_nt: TGCAGTGCTAGCCTAGGGAGCTCTGGGGCCAACGTCCTGACTTTC
j_call: TRBJ1-3; v_call: TRBV20-1; clone_size: few; d_call: .; cdr3_aa: CSARDQGGSGNTIYF; cdr3_nt: TGCAGTGCTAGAGATCAGGGAGGATCTGGAAACACCATATATTTT
j_call: TRBJ2-2; v_call: TRBV7-2; clone_size: few; d_call: .; cdr3_aa: CASSSRRVSNTGELFF; cdr3_nt: TGTGCCAGCAGCTCCAGACGGGTCTCGAACACCGGGGAGCTGTTTTTT
j_call: TRBJ2-7; v_call: TRBV12-3/TRBV12-4; clone_size: few; d_call: .; cdr3_aa: CASSLSAGSYEQYF; cdr3_nt: TGTGCCAGCAGTTTATCGGCAGGTTCCTACGAGCAGTACTTC
j_call: TRBJ2-1; v_call: TRBV24-1; clone_size: .; d_call: TRBD2; cdr3_aa: CATSDFLAANEQFF; cdr3_nt: TGTGCCACCAGTGATTTCCTAGCGGCCAATGAGCAGTTCTTC
j_call: TRBJ2-1; v_call: TRBV11-1; clone_size: few; d_call: TRBD2; cdr3_aa: CASSSRTSGLYNEQFF; cdr3_nt: TGTGCCAGCAGCTCCAGGACTAGCGGACTATACAATGAGCAGTTCTTC
j_call: TRBJ2-1; v_call: TRBV28; clone_size: .; d_call: .; cdr3_aa: CASSSVGILNEQFF; cdr3_nt: TGTGCCAGCAGTTCGGTCGGAATTCTCAATGAGCAGTTCTTC
j_call: TRBJ2-6; v_call: TRBV29-1; clone_size: few; d_call: .; cdr3_aa: CSVEVKGTLRGANVLTF; cdr3_nt: TGCAGCGTTGAAGTAAAGGGGACGTTACGTGGGGCCAACGTCCTGACTTTC
j_call: TRBJ1-1; v_call: TRBV7-9; clone_size: few; d_call: .; cdr3_aa: CASSLLGGAEAFF; cdr3_nt: TGTGCCAGCAGCTTATTGGGGGGTGCTGAAGCTTTCTTT
j_call: TRBJ2-7; v_call: TRBV10-3; clone_size: .; d_call: .; cdr3_aa: CAISGLGPETYEQYF; cdr3_nt: TGTGCCATCAGTGGCTTGGGACCGGAGACCTACGAGCAGTACTTC
j_call: TRBJ2-1; v_call: TRBV19; clone_size: .; d_call: TRBD1; cdr3_aa: CASSRQGGSYNEQFF; cdr3_nt: TGTGCCAGTAGTCGACAGGGTGGCTCCTACAATGAGCAGTTCTTC
j_call: TRBJ2-2; v_call: TRBV20-1; clone_size: .; d_call: .; cdr3_aa: CSARQFPGELFF; cdr3_nt: TGCAGTGCTAGACAGTTTCCGGGGGAGCTGTTTTTT
j_call: TRBJ2-1; v_call: TRBV5-6; clone_size: .; d_call: .; cdr3_aa: CASSLANWNREGSYNEQFF; cdr3_nt: TGTGCCAGCAGCTTGGCCAATTGGAACAGGGAAGGATCCTACAATGAGCAGTTCTTC
j_call: TRBJ1-4; v_call: TRBV29-1; clone_size: few; d_call: .; cdr3_aa: CSVVRGAGEKLFF; cdr3_nt: TGCAGCGTTGTTAGGGGGGCCGGGGAAAAACTGTTTTTT
j_call: TRBJ1-2; v_call: TRBV3-1; clone_size: few; d_call: TRBD1; cdr3_aa: CASSQGTDLYGYTF; cdr3_nt: TGTGCCAGCAGCCAGGGGACAGACCTCTATGGCTACACCTTC
j_call: TRBJ2-7; v_call: TRBV14; clone_size: many; d_call: TRBD1; cdr3_aa: CASSQEGVGDRDYEQYF; cdr3_nt: TGTGCCAGCAGCCAAGAAGGGGTAGGAGACAGGGACTACGAGCAGTACTTC
j_call: TRBJ2-7; v_call: TRBV7-9; clone_size: few; d_call: TRBD1; cdr3_aa: CASSPAGTDYEQYF; cdr3_nt: TGTGCCAGCAGCCCCGCCGGGACAGACTACGAGCAGTACTTC
j_call: TRBJ2-5; v_call: TRBV10-3; clone_size: few; d_call: .; cdr3_aa: CAISEGWGLMQETQYF; cdr3_nt: TGTGCCATCAGTGAGGGGTGGGGACTCATGCAAGAGACCCAGTACTTC
j_call: TRBJ1-1; v_call: TRBV6-2/TRBV6-3; clone_size: few; d_call: .; cdr3_aa: CASSYVSEAFF; cdr3_nt: TGTGCCAGCAGTTACGTAAGTGAAGCTTTCTTT
j_call: TRBJ2-3; v_call: TRBV5-1; clone_size: few; d_call: .; cdr3_aa: CASSYVSAGGSTDTQYF; cdr3_nt: TGCGCCAGCAGTTACGTCTCCGCCGGCGGGAGCACAGATACGCAGTATTTT
j_call: TRBJ2-3; v_call: TRBV24-1; clone_size: .; d_call: .; cdr3_aa: CATSDGPTDTQYF; cdr3_nt: TGTGCCACCAGTGATGGCCCCACAGATACGCAGTATTTT
j_call: TRBJ2-3; v_call: TRBV12-3/TRBV12-4; clone_size: .; d_call: .; cdr3_aa: CASSFLGSSDTQYF; cdr3_nt: TGTGCCAGCAGTTTCCTAGGTTCGTCGGATACGCAGTATTTT